This TCR beta chain was identified during a study of T cell responses to AZD1222 COVID-19 vaccine. CDR3 length equals 14 residues. The germline gives CDR1 GTSNPN, CDR2 SVGIG (reference sequence). Trimming took off 5 bases at V and 2 bases at J, with 13 bases between the two ends. The study, taken as a whole, reports: A reported finding is that nearly half of spike-specific TCRs target unmutated variant regions. Across the whole spike, CD4 TCRs peaked at regions 160-218 and 743-854. Repertoires were obtained solely post-peak T cell response. Compared with day 0, the breadth and depth of the Spike-specific TCR repertoire rose significantly after two doses of AZD1222.

The data were produced by immunoSEQ multiplex PCR, yet TCRdb's version contains in-frame clones alone and is incomplete. Here the sample spans about 130,000 clones, about 90% being singletons. Concerning this clone itself: What it binds is not known.

V gene TRBV30 combines with J gene TRBJ1-5; TRBD1 might be the D (5 bases). Sequencing was performed on peripheral blood, taken on day 0 of AZD1222 vaccination. The origin of this receptor is an adult in good health. CDR3 residues: CAWARDGGNQPQHF. CDR3 nucleotide sequence: TGTGCCTGGGCCAGGGACGGAGGCAATCAGCCCCAGCATTTT.